The 10 T cell receptor beta chains below come from one sample, sequenced in a study of T cells in Graves' hyperthyroidism and ophthalmopathy. The investigators amplified TCR beta CDR3 regions from RNA transcripts. First-round RT-PCR targeting the TCR CDR3 was performed with the HTBI primer set. One entry per CDR3 protein results from TCRdb running MiXCR on the multiplex PCR reads. The repertoire holds about 400,000 distinct CDR3 sequences, around 14% seen once, with 7.5% to 9% in the top ten. Sequencing was performed on blood. These receptors were collected from a young woman with Graves' hyperthyroidism.

In this sample, this clonotype turned up many times. This rearrangement joins TRBV2 to TRBJ2-4; possible D gene TRBD2, 5 bases. V lost 11 bases, J lost 1 base, and 12 bases lay in between. This CDR3 is built from 13 residues. CDR1 is SNHLY and CDR2 is FYNNEI in the germline V gene. The CDR3 sequence: CAFRTGAKNIQYF. DNA of the CDR3: TGTGCCTTCCGGACGGGGGCCAAAAACATTCAGTACTTC.

At least ten counts were recorded for this clonotype. The chain links TRBV12-3 or TRBV12-4 to TRBJ2-3, with unresolved D. With 3 bases removed from V and 0 bases from J, the gap between germline ends came to 7 bases. The CDR3 totals 14 residues. The CDR3 here is CASSLTTSTDTQYF. The CDR3 bases are TGTGCCAGCAGTTTGACCACGAGCACAGATACGCAGTATTTT.

This clonotype has ten or more counts. J is TRBJ2-1 and V is TRBV24-1; TRBD2 agrees at 7 bases. CDR3 length: 18 amino acids. Trimming at V came to 4 bases and at J to 4 bases, leaving 15 bases not matched to a gene. Germline V gene sequence: CDR1 KGHDR, CDR2 SFDVKD. The CDR3 is CATSETGEGRVGYNEQFF. CDR3 bases: TGTGCCACCAGTGAGACTGGGGAGGGGAGGGTAGGTTACAATGAGCAGTTCTTC.

This clonotype was found many times. The CDR3 sequence is CASSPGHYNEQFF. DNA for the CDR3: TGTGCCAGCAGCCCAGGCCATTACAATGAGCAGTTCTTC. The V gene is TRBV11-1, the J gene TRBJ2-1; D not certain. Germline CDR1 is SGHAT and CDR2 is FQDESV (reference sequence). The ends were cut back, 5 bases at V and 4 bases at J, with 9 bases in the middle. The CDR3 covers 13 residues.

Ten or more counts support this clonotype. The V and J genes are TRBV6-2 or TRBV6-3 and TRBJ2-3; D is undetermined. This CDR3 is 13 amino acids long. V shed 1 base and J shed 5 bases, with 7 bases lying between them. Germline assignment: CDR1 MNHEY and CDR2 SVGEGT. CDR3 protein: CASSYWPEDTQYF. The CDR3 DNA reads TGTGCCAGCAGTTACTGGCCCGAAGATACGCAGTATTTT.

Ten or more counts support this clonotype. The V call is TRBV12-3 or TRBV12-4, the J call TRBJ1-2; D not certain. This CDR3 region has 16 residues. V shed 4 bases and J shed 5 bases, with 20 bases lying between them. CDR3 sequence (DNA): TGTGCCAGCAGTTCTTCTAAATACGGTCCGAGATATGGCTACACCTTC. Amino acid sequence: CASSSSKYGPRYGYTF.

The chain uses TRBV11-2 and TRBJ2-2, with TRBD2 matching 10 bases. The CDR3 contains 15 residues. Unmatched junction bases numbered 6, after V lost 5 bases and J lost 6 bases. Germline CDR1 SGHAT, CDR2 FQNNGV. The CDR3 protein is CASSVSGGASGELFF. The CDR3 bases are TGTGCCAGCAGCGTCAGCGGGGGGGCCTCCGGGGAGCTGTTTTTT.

This clonotype was seen ten or more times. This chain uses TRBV6-5 with TRBJ2-5, with 8 bases lining up with TRBD2. The CDR3 is made up of 18 amino acids. Germline CDR1 is MNHEY and CDR2 is SVGAGI. After removal of 2 bases from V and 0 bases from J, the junction contained 11 bases not matched to a gene. DNA for the CDR3: TGTGCCAGCAGTTACGCAATAACGGGAGGGCCTTACCAAGAGACCCAGTACTTC. Its translation: CASSYAITGGPYQETQYF.

This clonotype was seen only a few times. The genes are TRBV6-2 or TRBV6-3 and TRBJ1-2; maybe TRBD1 (6 bases). The germline V gene has CDR1 MNHEY and CDR2 SVGEGT. The V and J ends lost 7 bases and 1 base respectively, with 16 bases between them. The CDR3 is 15 amino acids. CDR3 sequence reads: CASTPAGALNYGYTF. CDR3 nucleotides: TGTGCCAGCACCCCGGCGGGGGCCCTTAACTATGGCTACACCTTC.

The CDR3 region is CSARDGRQGSYEQYF. DNA for the CDR3: TGCAGTGCTAGAGATGGGAGACAGGGGTCCTACGAGCAGTACTTC. The J gene is TRBJ2-7, the V gene TRBV20-1; 8 nucleotides agree with TRBD1. The length of the CDR3 is 15 residues. After removal of 0 bases from V and 1 base from J, the junction contained 5 bases not matched to a gene. CDR1 is DFQATT, CDR2 SNEGSKA, per germline (reference sequence).